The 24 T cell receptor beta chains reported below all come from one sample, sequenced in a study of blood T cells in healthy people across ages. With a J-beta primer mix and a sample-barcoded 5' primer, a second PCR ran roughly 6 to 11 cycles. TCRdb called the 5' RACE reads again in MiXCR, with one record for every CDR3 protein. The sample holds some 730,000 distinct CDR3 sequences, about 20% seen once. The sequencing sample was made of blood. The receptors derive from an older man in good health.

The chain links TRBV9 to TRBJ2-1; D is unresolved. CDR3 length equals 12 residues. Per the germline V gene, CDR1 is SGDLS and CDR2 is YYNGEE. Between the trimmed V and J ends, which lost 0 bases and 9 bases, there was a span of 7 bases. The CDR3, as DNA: TGTGCCAGCAGCGTAGATGGGTTTGAGCAGTTCTTC. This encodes CASSVDGFEQFF.

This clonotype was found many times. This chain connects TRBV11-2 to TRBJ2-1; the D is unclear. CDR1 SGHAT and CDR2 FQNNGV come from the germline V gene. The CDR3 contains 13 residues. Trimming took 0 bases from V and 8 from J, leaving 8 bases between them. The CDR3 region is CASSLDRSDEQFF. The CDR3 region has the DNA TGTGCCAGCAGCTTAGATCGATCGGATGAGCAGTTCTTC.

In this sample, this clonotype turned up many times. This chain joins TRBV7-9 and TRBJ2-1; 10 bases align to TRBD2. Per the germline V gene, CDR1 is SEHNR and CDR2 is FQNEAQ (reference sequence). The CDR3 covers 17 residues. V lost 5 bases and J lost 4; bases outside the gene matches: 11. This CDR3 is CASSGAWQRGGYNEQFF. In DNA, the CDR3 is TGTGCCAGCAGCGGTGCATGGCAGCGGGGGGGATACAATGAGCAGTTCTTC.

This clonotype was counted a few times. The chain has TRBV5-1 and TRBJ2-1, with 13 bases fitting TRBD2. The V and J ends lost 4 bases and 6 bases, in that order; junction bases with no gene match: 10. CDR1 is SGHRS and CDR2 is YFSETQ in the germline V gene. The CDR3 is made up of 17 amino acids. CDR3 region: CASSPRTSGSLGNEQFF. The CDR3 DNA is TGCGCCAGCAGCCCGAGGACTAGCGGGAGCTTGGGCAATGAGCAGTTCTTC.

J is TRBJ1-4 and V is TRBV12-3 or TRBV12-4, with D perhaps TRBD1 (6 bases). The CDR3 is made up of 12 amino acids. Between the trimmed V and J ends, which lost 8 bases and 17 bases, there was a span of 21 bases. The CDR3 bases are TGTGCCAGCGCAGCCCGGGGACAACCCCAATTTTTT. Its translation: CASAARGQPQFF.

The DNA of the CDR3 is TGTGCCAGCAGCTTAGGGTCTAGCGGGATTCTGAGGTACAATGAGCAGTTCTTC. Translated: CASSLGSSGILRYNEQFF. The gene calls are TRBV11-2 and TRBJ2-1, with 9 bases aligning to TRBD2. The V and J ends lost 1 base and 4 bases, in that order; junction bases with no gene match: 11. The CDR3 extends over 18 amino acids. Per germline, CDR1 SGHAT and CDR2 FQNNGV.

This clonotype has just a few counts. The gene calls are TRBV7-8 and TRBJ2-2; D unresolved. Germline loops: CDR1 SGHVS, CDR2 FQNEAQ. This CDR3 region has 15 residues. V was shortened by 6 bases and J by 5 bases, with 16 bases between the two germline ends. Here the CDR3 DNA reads TGTGCCAGCAGTCCCGTCGATTTTGAGACCGGGGAGCTGTTTTTT. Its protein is CASSPVDFETGELFF.

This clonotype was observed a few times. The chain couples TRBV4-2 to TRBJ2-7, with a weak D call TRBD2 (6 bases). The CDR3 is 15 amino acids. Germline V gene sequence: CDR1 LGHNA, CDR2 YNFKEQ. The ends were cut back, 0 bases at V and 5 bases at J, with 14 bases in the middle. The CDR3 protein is CASSQDWPTGDEQYF. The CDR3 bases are TGTGCCAGCAGCCAAGATTGGCCTACGGGGGACGAGCAGTACTTC.

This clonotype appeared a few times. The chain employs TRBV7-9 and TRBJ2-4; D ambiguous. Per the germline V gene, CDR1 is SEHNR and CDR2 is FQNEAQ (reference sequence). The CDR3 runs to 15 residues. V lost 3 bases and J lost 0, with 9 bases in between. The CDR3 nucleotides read TGTGCCAGCAGCTTCAGCGAACTAGCCAAAAACATTCAGTACTTC. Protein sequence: CASSFSELAKNIQYF.

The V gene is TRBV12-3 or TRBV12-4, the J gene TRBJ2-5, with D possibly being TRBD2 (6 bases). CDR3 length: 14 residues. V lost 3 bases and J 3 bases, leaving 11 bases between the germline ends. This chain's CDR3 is CASSFLATEETQYF. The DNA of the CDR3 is TGTGCCAGCAGTTTCCTAGCGACAGAAGAGACCCAGTACTTC.

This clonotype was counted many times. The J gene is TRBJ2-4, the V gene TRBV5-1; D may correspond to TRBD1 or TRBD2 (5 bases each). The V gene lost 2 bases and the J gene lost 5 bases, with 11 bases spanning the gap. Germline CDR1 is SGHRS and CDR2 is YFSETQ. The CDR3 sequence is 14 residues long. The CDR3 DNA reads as TGCGCCAGCAGCTTTGGTGGGGGTCAAAACATTCAGTACTTC. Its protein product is CASSFGGGQNIQYF.

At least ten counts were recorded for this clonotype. The CDR3 nucleotides read TGCAGCGTTGGAGTGACAGTCACAGATACGCAGTATTTT. This codes for CSVGVTVTDTQYF. The rearrangement links TRBV29-1 to TRBJ2-3; perhaps TRBD1 as D (5 bases). The CDR3 loop spans 13 amino acids. Germline V gene sequence: CDR1 SQVTM, CDR2 ANQGSEA. With 4 bases removed from V and 2 bases from J, the gap between germline ends came to 10 bases.

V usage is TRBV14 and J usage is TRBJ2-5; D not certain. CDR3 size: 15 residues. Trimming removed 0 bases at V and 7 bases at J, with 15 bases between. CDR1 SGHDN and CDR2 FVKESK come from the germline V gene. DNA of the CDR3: TGTGCCAGCAGCCAAGACCCGACCGGCCTGTGGACCCAGTACTTC. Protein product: CASSQDPTGLWTQYF. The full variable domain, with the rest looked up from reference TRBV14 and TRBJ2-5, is EAGVTQFPSHSVIEKGQTVTLRCDPISGHDNLYWYRRVMGKEIKFLLHFVKESKQDESGMPNNRFLAERTGGTYSTLKVQPAELEDSGVYFCASSQDPTGLWTQYFGPGTRLLVL.

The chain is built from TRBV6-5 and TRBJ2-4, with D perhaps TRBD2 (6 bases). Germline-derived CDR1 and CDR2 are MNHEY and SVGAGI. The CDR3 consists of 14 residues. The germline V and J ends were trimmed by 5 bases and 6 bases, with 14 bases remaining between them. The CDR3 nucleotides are TGTGCCAGCAGTCAGGGACTTGAGCTAAACATTCAGTACTTC. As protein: CASSQGLELNIQYF.

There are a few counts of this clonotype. The CDR3: CASRGTGSYEQYV. CDR3 in DNA: TGTGCCAGCAGAGGGACAGGTTCTTACGAGCAGTACGTC. This chain links TRBV6-5 with TRBJ2-5, with 8 bases fitting TRBD1. The last part of the DNA fits TRBJ2-7 better; the J call may be wrong. The CDR3 contains 13 residues. Germline CDR1 reads MNHEY; CDR2 reads SVGAGI.

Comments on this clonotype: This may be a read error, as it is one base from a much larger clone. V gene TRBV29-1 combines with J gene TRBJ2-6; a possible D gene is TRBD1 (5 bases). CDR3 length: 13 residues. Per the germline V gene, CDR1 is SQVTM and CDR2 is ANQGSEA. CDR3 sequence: CSVAGSGANALTF. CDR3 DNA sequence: TGCAGCGTTGCTGGCTCTGGGGCCAACGCCCTGACTTTC.

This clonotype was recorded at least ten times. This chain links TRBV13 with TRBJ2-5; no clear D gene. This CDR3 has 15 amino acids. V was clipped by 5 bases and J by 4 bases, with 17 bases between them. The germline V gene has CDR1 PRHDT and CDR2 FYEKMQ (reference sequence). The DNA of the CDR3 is TGTGCCAGCAGCCCCCGCCCTGGCGGACGAGAGACCCAGTACTTC. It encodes CASSPRPGGRETQYF.

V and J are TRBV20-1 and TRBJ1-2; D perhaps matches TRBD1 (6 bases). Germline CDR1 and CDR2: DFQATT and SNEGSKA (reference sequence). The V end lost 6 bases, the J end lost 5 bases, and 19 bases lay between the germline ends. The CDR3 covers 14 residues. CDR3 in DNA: TGCAGTGCCAGGGGAAGAGGCTGGGGGTATGGCTACACCTTC. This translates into CSARGRGWGYGYTF.

For the CDR3, the DNA is TGTGCCAGCAGCCAAGATCCCGGCGACAAGCGTGGCTACACCTTC. This gives the protein CASSQDPGDKRGYTF. This chain connects TRBV4-2 to TRBJ1-2; D is undetermined. V was cut by 0 bases and J by 7 bases, with 15 bases left in between. Germline values: CDR1 LGHNA, CDR2 YNFKEQ. The CDR3 has 15 amino acids.

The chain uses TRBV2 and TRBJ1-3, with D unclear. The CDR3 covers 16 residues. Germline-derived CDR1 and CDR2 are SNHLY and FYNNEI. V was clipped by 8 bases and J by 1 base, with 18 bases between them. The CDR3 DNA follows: TGTGCCAGCTCCCTCCTATCAGGCGCTTCTGGAAACACCATATATTTT. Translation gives CASSLLSGASGNTIYF.

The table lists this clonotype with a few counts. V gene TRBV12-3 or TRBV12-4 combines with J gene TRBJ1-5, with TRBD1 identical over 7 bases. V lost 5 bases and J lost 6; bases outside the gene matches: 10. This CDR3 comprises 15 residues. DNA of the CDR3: TGTGCCAGCAGTCTCGCCGGGACAGTAAGTCAGCCCCAGCATTTT. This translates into CASSLAGTVSQPQHF.

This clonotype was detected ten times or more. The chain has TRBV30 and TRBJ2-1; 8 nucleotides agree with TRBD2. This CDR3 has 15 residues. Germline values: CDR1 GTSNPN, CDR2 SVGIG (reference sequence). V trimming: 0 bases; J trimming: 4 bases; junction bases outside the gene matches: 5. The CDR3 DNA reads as TGTGCCTGGAGTGTAGGTAGCGGGGTATACAATGAGCAGTTCTTC. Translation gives CAWSVGSGVYNEQFF. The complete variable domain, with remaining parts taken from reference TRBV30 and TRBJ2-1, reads SQTIHQWPATLVQPVGSPLSLECTVEGTSNPNLYWYRQAAGRGLQLLFYSVGIGQISSEVPQNLSASRPQDRQFILSSKKLLLSDSGFYLCAWSVGSGVYNEQFFGPGTRLTVL.

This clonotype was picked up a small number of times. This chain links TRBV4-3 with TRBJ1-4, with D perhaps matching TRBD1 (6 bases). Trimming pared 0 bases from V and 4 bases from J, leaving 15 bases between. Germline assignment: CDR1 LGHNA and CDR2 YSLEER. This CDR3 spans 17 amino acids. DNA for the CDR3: TGCGCCAGCAGCCAAGAGGGCCGTGGGGGCCTTAATGAAAAACTGTTTTTT. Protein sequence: CASSQEGRGGLNEKLFF.

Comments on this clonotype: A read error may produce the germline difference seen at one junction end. The CDR3 loop is CACSLRTGNTEAFF. CDR3 DNA: TGTGCCTGCAGCCTTCGAACGGGGAACACTGAAGCTTTCTTT. The chain employs TRBV4-2 and TRBJ1-1, with D hard to call. The CDR3 contains 14 residues. From germline, CDR1 is LGHNA and CDR2 YNFKEQ.